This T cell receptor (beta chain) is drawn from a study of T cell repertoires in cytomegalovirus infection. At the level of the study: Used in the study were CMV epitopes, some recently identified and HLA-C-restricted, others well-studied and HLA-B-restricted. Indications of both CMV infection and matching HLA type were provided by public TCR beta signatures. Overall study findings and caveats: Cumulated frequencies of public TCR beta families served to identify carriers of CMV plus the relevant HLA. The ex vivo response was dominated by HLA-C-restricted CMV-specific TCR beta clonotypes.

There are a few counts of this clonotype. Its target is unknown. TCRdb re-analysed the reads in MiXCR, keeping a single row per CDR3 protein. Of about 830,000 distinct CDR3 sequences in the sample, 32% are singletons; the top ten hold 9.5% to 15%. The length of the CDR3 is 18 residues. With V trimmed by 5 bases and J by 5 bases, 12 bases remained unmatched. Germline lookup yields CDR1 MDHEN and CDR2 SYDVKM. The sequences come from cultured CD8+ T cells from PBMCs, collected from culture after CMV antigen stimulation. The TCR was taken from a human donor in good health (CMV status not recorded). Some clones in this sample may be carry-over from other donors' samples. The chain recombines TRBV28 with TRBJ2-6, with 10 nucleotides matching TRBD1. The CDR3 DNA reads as TGTGCCAGCAGTCAGGGACAGGGGATTGCCTCGAGGGCCAACGTCCTGACTTTC. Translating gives CASSQGQGIASRANVLTF.